Below are 5 T cell receptor beta chains sequenced from a single sample in a study of T cell changes during pregnancy in multiple sclerosis (dated by TCRdb to about 2019). Library preparation was by the immunoSEQ multiplex PCR assay. TCRdb re-hosts the immuneACCESS table, in-frame sequences only. Its copies lack some clones; in the studies checked, an unresolved V gene accounts for under half of them, and the cause for the rest is not known. Present in this sample are 93,000 or so clones, 85% to 95% of which were seen just once. In total, the top ten clones hold roughly 0.91% of the sample. Sequences were derived from peripheral blood, sampled before pregnancy. The source of these receptors is a female donor with multiple sclerosis, enrolled in a pregnancy study.

This chain uses TRBV19 with TRBJ2-1; 10 bases map to TRBD2. V was clipped by 6 bases and J by 5 bases; unmatched bases: 13. Germline V gene data show CDR1 as LNHDA and CDR2 as SQIVND (reference sequence). The CDR3 has 17 residues. CDR3 DNA: TGTGCCAGTAGCGTCCTAGCGGGGGCCGAAGAACACAATGAGCAGTTCTTC. Translation: CASSVLAGAEEHNEQFF.

The chain employs TRBV5-1 and TRBJ2-2; tentative D call: TRBD2 (5 bases). In germline, CDR1 is SGHRS, CDR2 YFSETQ. CDR3 length equals 13 residues. Trimming removed 1 base at V and 5 bases at J, with 6 bases between. In nucleotides, the CDR3 is TGCGCCAGCAGCTTGTCGGGAACCGGGGAGCTGTTTTTT. Its protein is CASSLSGTGELFF. The whole variable domain, remainder taken from reference TRBV5-1 and TRBJ2-2, is KAGVTQTPRYLIKTRGQQVTLSCSPISGHRSVSWYQQTPGQGLQFLFEYFSETQRNKGNFPGRFSGRQFSNSRSEMNVSTLELGDSALYLCASSLSGTGELFFGEGSRLTVL.

The CDR3 reads CAISGSSLNTEAFF. For the CDR3, the DNA is TGTGCCATCAGTGGGAGCAGCTTGAACACTGAAGCTTTCTTT. V gene TRBV10-3 combines with J gene TRBJ1-1; D is unresolved. Trimming took 4 bases from V and 0 from J, leaving 9 bases between them. The CDR3 sequence is 14 residues long. CDR1 and CDR2 (germline): ENHRY, SYGVKD.

The chain recombines TRBV27 with TRBJ2-7; no clear D gene. Per germline, CDR1 MNHEY and CDR2 SMNVEV (reference sequence). V was pared by 3 bases and J by 3 bases, with 9 bases between. The CDR3 contains 13 residues. Here the CDR3 reads CASSFGHFYEQYF. CDR3 DNA sequence: TGTGCCAGCAGTTTTGGGCATTTCTACGAGCAGTACTTC.

The rearrangement joins TRBV5-1 to TRBJ2-7; possible D gene TRBD2, 5 bases. V was trimmed by 2 bases and J by 6 bases, leaving 12 bases between them. The V gene's germline CDR1 is SGHRS and CDR2 YFSETQ. The CDR3 has 13 residues. CDR3 DNA: TGCGCCAGCAGCTTCGGGGAACGGGGCGAGCAGTACTTC. Protein: CASSFGERGEQYF.